This TCR beta chain was captured in a study of shared clonotypes between healthy human individuals. Using immunoSEQ multiplex PCR, the repertoire was profiled, and TCRdb retains in-frame clones only, with some absent. The repertoire holds about 2 million clones, with approximately 95% as singletons. CDR1 SGHRS and CDR2 YFSETQ come from the germline V gene. Unmatched junction bases numbered 10, after V lost 7 bases and J lost 4 bases. CDR3 size: 15 residues. Material: naive CD4+ T cells sorted from blood. Sample subset: CD45RA+ positively selected. The sequence came from a young man in good health. The rearrangement uses TRBV5-1 and TRBJ2-2; the match to TRBD1 covers 7 bases. DNA of the CDR3: TGCGCCAGCCAACTCGGACAGGTCGCCACCGGGGAGCTGTTTTTT. It is translated as CASQLGQVATGELFF.